These T cell receptor beta chains were read from a single sample in a study of B cell selection in AIRE deficiency. Clones were sequenced by immunoSEQ multiplex PCR, and TCRdb holds only the in-frame ones, with some missing. Seen here are about 24,000 clones, roughly 96% observed once, and the top ten hold 0.2% to 0.25%. The sequenced sample was conventional CD4+ T cells sorted from PBMCs. These receptors all come from a human donor with AIRE deficiency. The CDR3 runs from the conserved cysteine through the conserved F or W. D genes are given only for firm matches. The size entry is marked missing in some rows and otherwise reads once, few, many or a size class.

abundance	v_gene	j_gene	d_gene	CDR3aa	CDR3nt
-	TRBV28	TRBJ2-2	TRBD2	CASSLLLAGTNTGELFF	TGTGCCAGCAGTTTACTCCTAGCGGGCACGAACACCGGGGAGCTGTTTTTT
-	TRBV6-1	TRBJ1-5	TRBD1	CASSEGQGGSNQPQHF	TGTGCCAGCAGTGAAGGACAGGGGGGCAGCAATCAGCCCCAGCATTTT
-	TRBV29-1	TRBJ1-2	-	CSVEDHSGAANYGYTF	TGCAGCGTTGAAGATCACAGCGGTGCCGCTAACTATGGCTACACCTTC
-	TRBV5-1	TRBJ2-1	TRBD2	CASSLAGGSGRSSSYNEQFF	TGCGCCAGCAGCTTGGCCGGAGGTAGCGGGAGGTCGAGCTCCTACAATGAGCAGTTCTTC
-	TRBV19	TRBJ2-7	TRBD1	CASSPRQGAHEQYF	TGTGCCAGCAGCCCGCGACAGGGGGCTCACGAGCAGTACTTC
-	TRBV19	TRBJ1-2	-	CASSGGVRAGAYGYTF	TGTGCCAGTAGCGGGGGGGTGAGGGCCGGCGCCTATGGCTACACCTTC
-	TRBV15	TRBJ2-4	-	CATSRVQLAKNIQYF	TGTGCCACCAGCAGAGTCCAACTAGCCAAAAACATTCAGTACTTC
few	TRBV19	TRBJ1-3	-	CASRIGISGNTIYF	TGTGCCAGTAGAATTGGAATCTCTGGAAACACCATATATTTT
once	TRBV5-6	TRBJ2-5	-	CASSLWGRGQETQYF	TGTGCCAGCAGCTTGTGGGGCAGAGGACAAGAGACCCAGTACTTC
-	TRBV7-9	TRBJ2-5	TRBD2	CASSLRLAGDRETQYF	TGTGCCAGCAGCCTTAGACTAGCGGGAGACCGGGAGACCCAGTACTTC
-	TRBV4-3	TRBJ2-2	TRBD2	CASKTGSGRETGELFF	TGCGCCAGCAAAACGGGGAGCGGGAGAGAGACCGGGGAGCTGTTTTTT
-	TRBV6-4	TRBJ1-1	TRBD1	CASSQTGGGGGAFF	TGTGCCAGCAGCCAGACAGGGGGCGGTGGGGGAGCTTTCTTT
-	TRBV25-1	TRBJ1-5	-	CASSEYERDYSNQPQHF	TGTGCCAGCAGTGAATATGAACGAGATTATAGCAATCAGCCCCAGCATTTT
-	TRBV27	TRBJ2-1	TRBD2	CASRLWTSGPYNEQFF	TGTGCCAGCAGACTTTGGACTAGCGGGCCCTACAATGAGCAGTTCTTC
-	TRBV16	TRBJ1-4	-	CASSATRNANEKLFF	TGTGCCAGCAGCGCCACACGAAATGCTAATGAAAAACTGTTTTTT
-	TRBV28	TRBJ2-7	-	CASRTERVEYF	TGTGCCAGCAGAACTGAGCGGGTCGAATACTTC
-	TRBV4-2	TRBJ2-4	-	CASSQTWLNGVKNIQYF	TGTGCCAGCAGCCAAACATGGTTAAATGGTGTCAAAAACATTCAGTACTTC
-	TRBV7-9	TRBJ2-5	-	CAGSRPRTGVSQETQYF	TGTGCCGGCTCCAGACCTCGGACCGGCGTGTCCCAAGAGACCCAGTACTTC
-	TRBV5-5	TRBJ2-3	TRBD2	CASSLISGSTDTQYF	TGTGCCAGCAGCTTGATTAGCGGGAGTACAGATACGCAGTATTTT
-	TRBV15	TRBJ2-7	-	CATSRVKGEGRDEQYF	TGTGCCACCAGCAGAGTTAAGGGGGAGGGCCGGGACGAGCAGTACTTC
few	TRBV10-3	TRBJ2-2	-	CAISALNTGELFF	TGTGCCATCTCAGCTCTGAACACCGGGGAGCTGTTTTTT
-	TRBV6-6	TRBJ2-5	TRBD1	CASSSSGGQETQYF	TGTGCCAGCAGTTCCTCAGGGGGCCAAGAGACCCAGTACTTC
-	TRBV28	TRBJ1-5	-	CASSTRKPQHF	TGTGCCAGCAGTACTCGGAAGCCCCAGCATTTT
-	TRBV27	TRBJ2-7	-	CASSLSAARSYEQYF	TGTGCCAGCAGTTTATCTGCAGCGCGCTCCTACGAGCAGTACTTC